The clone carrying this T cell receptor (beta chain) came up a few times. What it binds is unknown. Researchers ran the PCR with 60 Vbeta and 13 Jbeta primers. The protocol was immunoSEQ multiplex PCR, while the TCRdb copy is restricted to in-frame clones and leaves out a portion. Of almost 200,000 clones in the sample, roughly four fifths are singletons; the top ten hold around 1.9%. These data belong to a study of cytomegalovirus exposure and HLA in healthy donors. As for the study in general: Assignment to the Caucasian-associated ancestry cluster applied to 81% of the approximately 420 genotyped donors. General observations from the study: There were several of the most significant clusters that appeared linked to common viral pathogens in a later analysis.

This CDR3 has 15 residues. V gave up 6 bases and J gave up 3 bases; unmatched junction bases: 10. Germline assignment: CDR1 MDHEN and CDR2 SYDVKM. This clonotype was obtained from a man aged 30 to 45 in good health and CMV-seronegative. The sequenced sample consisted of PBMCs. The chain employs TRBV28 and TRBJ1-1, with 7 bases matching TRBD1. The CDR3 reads CASRNQGVGDTEAFF. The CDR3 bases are TGTGCCAGCAGGAACCAGGGGGTAGGGGACACTGAAGCTTTCTTT.